This T cell receptor beta chain appears in the sequencing data of a study of T cells in Graves' hyperthyroidism and ophthalmopathy. Turning to the study itself: Pretreatment peripheral blood was obtained at initial diagnosis.

The sample holds many counts of this clonotype. This CDR3 contains 13 residues. CDR1 is MDHEN and CDR2 is SYDVKM in the germline V gene. Trimming removed 3 bases at V and 5 bases at J, with 5 bases between. RNA transcripts gave rise to amplified TCR beta CDR3 regions. Using the HTBI primer set, a first-round RT-PCR was run on the TCR CDR3. TCRdb re-derived calls from the multiplex PCR reads in MiXCR, one entry per CDR3 protein. Among fewer than 750,000 distinct CDR3 sequences listed, approximately 14% were seen once. This chain uses TRBV28 with TRBJ1-6; D is unclear. The TCR originated in a woman aged 45-59 years with Graves' ophthalmopathy. The sample consisted of blood. The CDR3 spells CASSLTDNSPLHF. The CDR3 nucleotides read TGTGCCAGCAGTTTGACGGATAATTCACCCCTCCACTTT.